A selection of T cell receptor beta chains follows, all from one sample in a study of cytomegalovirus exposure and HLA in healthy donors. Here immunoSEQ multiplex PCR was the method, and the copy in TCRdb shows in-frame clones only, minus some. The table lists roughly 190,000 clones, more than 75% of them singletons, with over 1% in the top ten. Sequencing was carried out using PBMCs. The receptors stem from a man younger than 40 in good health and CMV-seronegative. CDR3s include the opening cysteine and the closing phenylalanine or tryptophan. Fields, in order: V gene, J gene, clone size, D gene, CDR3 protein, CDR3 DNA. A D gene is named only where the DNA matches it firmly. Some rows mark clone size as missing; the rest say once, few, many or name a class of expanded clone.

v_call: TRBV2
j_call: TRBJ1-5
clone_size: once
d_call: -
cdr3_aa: CASSELGPLGNQPQHF
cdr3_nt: TGTGCCAGCAGTGAATTGGGGCCCTTGGGCAATCAGCCCCAGCATTTT

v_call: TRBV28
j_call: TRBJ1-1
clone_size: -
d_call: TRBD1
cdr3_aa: CASSHRGWLNTEAFF
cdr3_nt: TGTGCCAGCAGTCACAGGGGGTGGTTGAACACTGAAGCTTTCTTT

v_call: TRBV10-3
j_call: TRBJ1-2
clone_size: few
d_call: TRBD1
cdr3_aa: CAISGGTGGILTYGYTF
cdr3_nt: TGTGCCATCAGTGGGGGGACAGGGGGAATACTAACCTATGGCTACACCTTC

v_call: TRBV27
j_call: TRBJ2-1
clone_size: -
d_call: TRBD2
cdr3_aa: CASSGSGGANEQFF
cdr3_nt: TGTGCCAGCAGCGGTAGCGGGGGGGCCAATGAGCAGTTCTTC

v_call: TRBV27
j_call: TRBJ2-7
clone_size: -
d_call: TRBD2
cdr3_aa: CASSLGLAGGETLYEQYF
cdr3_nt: TGTGCCAGCAGTTTAGGACTAGCGGGGGGGGAAACTCTTTACGAGCAGTACTTC

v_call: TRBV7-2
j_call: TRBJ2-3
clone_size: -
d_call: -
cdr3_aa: CASSTTRTDTQYF
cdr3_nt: TGTGCCAGCAGCACTACCCGCACAGATACGCAGTATTTT

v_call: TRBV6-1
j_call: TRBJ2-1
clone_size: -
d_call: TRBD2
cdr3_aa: CASTTGGGDYNEQFF
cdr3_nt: TGTGCCAGCACAACCGGCGGGGGGGATTACAATGAGCAGTTCTTC

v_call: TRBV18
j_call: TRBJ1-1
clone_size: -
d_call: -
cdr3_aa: CASSPTVNTEAFF
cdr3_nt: TGTGCCAGCTCACCTACGGTGAACACTGAAGCTTTCTTT

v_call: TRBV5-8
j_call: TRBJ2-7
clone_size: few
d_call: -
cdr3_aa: CASDLGQVGYEQYF
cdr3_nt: TGTGCCAGCGATCTTGGGCAGGTTGGCTACGAGCAGTACTTC

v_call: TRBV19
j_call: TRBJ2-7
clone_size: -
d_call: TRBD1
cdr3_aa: CASSMGQGGEQYF
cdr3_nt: TGTGCCAGTAGTATGGGACAGGGAGGAGAGCAGTACTTC

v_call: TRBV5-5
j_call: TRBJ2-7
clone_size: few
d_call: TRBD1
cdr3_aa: CASSSTGDDSYEQYF
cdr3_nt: TGTGCCAGCAGCTCGACAGGGGACGACTCCTACGAGCAGTACTTC

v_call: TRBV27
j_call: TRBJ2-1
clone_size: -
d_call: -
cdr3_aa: CASSLSSGDSYNEQFF
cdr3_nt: TGTGCCAGCAGTTTATCGTCCGGGGACTCCTACAATGAGCAGTTCTTC

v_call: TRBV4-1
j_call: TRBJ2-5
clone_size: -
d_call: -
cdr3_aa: CASSPLRGRAETQYF
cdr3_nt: TGCGCCAGCAGCCCCCTAAGAGGGCGGGCAGAGACCCAGTACTTC

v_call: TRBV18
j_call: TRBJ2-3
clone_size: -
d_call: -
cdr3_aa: CASSRDTTDTQYF
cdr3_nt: TGTGCCAGCTCACGGGACACCACAGATACGCAGTATTTT

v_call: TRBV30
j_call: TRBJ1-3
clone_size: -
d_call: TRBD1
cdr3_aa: CAQSTGYGNTIYF
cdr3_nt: TGTGCCCAATCGACAGGGTACGGAAACACCATATATTTT

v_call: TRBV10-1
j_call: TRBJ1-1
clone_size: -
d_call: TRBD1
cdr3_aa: CASRPGQDTEAFF
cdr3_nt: TGCGCCAGCAGGCCCGGACAGGACACTGAAGCTTTCTTT

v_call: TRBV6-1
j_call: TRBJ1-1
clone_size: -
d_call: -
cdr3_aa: CASSEVRGAFF
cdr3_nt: TGTGCCAGCAGTGAAGTCAGGGGAGCTTTCTTT

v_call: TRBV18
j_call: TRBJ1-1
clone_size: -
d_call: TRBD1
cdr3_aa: CASSRQGATEAFF
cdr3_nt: TGTGCCAGCTCACGACAGGGGGCCACTGAAGCTTTCTTT

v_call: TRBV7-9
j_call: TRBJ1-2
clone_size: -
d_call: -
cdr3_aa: CASSLEAPTYGYTF
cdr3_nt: TGTGCCAGCAGCTTAGAAGCGCCCACCTATGGCTACACCTTC

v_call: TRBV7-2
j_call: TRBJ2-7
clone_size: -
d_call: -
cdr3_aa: CASSLNPGSYEQYF
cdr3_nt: TGTGCCAGCAGCTTAAACCCGGGGAGCTACGAGCAGTACTTC

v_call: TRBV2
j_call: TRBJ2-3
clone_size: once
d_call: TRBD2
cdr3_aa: CASRLTSGVRRHTDTQYF
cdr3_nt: TGTGCCAGCAGGCTTACTAGCGGGGTCAGGAGACACACAGATACGCAGTATTTT

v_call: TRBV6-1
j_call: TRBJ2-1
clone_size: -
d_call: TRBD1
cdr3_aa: CASSEGQGAQYEQFF
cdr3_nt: TGTGCCAGCAGTGAAGGGCAGGGGGCGCAGTATGAGCAGTTCTTC

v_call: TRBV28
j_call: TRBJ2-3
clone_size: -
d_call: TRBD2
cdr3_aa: CASTTSIRGDTQYF
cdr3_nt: TGTGCCAGCACGACTAGCATTCGTGGAGATACGCAGTATTTT

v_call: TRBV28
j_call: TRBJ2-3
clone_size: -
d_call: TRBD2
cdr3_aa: CASSFGTSGRVTDTQYF
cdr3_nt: TGTGCCAGCAGTTTCGGGACTAGCGGGAGGGTCACAGATACGCAGTATTTT

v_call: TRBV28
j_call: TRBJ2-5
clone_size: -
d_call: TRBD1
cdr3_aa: CASSFRTGGEETQYF
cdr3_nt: TGTGCCAGCAGTTTTAGGACAGGGGGCGAGGAGACCCAGTACTTC

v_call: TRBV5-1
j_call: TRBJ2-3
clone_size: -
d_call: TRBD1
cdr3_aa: CASRLDSGTETDTQYF
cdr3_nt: TGCGCCAGCAGGCTAGACTCCGGGACAGAGACAGATACGCAGTATTTT

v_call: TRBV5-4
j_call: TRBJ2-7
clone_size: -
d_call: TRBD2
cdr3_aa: CASSFSGSEQYF
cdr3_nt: TGTGCCAGCAGCTTCAGCGGGAGTGAGCAGTACTTC

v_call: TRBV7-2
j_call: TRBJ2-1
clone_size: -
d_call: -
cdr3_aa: CASSLAWVRGNNEQFF
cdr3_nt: TGTGCCAGCAGCTTAGCCTGGGTCCGGGGTAACAATGAGCAGTTCTTC

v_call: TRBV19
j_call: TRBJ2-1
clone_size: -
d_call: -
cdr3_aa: CASSFLATRVEQFF
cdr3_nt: TGTGCCAGTAGTTTCCTGGCGACTAGGGTTGAGCAGTTCTTC

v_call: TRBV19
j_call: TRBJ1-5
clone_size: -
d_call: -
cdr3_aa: CASSIRGSGNQPQHF
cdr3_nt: TGTGCCAGTAGTATCCGAGGAAGCGGCAATCAGCCCCAGCATTTT

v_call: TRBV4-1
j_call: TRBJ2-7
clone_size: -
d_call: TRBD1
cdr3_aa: CASSPYSGQGIFEQYF
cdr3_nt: TGCGCCAGCAGCCCCTATAGTGGACAGGGGATCTTCGAGCAGTACTTC

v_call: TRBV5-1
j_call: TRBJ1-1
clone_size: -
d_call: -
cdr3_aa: CASRIRGGGTFF
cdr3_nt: TGCGCCAGCAGAATAAGGGGAGGGGGGACTTTCTTT

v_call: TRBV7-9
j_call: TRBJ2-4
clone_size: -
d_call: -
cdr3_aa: CASSLVSGIQYF
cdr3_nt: TGTGCCAGCAGCTTAGTGTCGGGCATTCAGTACTTC

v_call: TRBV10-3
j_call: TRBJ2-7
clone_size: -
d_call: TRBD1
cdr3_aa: CAIRGAGTGYFEQYF
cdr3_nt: TGTGCCATCCGAGGGGCCGGGACAGGGTATTTCGAGCAGTACTTC

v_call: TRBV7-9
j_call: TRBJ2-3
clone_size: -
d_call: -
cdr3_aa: CASSRQGGVASDTQYF
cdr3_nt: TGTGCCAGCAGCCGCCAAGGTGGGGTAGCTAGCGATACGCAGTATTTT

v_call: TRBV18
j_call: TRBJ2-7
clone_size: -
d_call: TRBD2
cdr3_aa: CASSPRGVNYEQYF
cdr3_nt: TGTGCCAGCTCACCTCGGGGGGTAAACTACGAGCAGTACTTC

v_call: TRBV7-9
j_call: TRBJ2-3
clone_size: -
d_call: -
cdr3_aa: CSSSPTTDTQYF
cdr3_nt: TGTTCCAGCAGCCCGACAACTGATACGCAGTATTTT

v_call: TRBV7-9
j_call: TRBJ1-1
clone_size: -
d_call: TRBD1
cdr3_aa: CASIAPGQGATTEAFF
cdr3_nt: TGTGCCAGCATAGCCCCGGGACAGGGGGCGACCACTGAAGCTTTCTTT

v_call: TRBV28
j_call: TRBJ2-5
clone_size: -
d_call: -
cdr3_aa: CASSAALKQTQYF
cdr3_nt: TGTGCCAGCAGCGCCGCCCTAAAGCAGACCCAGTACTTC

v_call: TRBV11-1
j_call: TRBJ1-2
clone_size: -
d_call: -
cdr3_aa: CASSSFGQSYGYTF
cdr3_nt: TGTGCCAGCAGCTCCTTTGGACAGAGCTATGGCTACACCTTC